This TCR beta chain was recovered during a study of metastatic and nonmetastatic thyroid tumors. Nobody among the patients had been given any treatment before thyroid surgery. V lost 4 bases and J 4 bases, leaving 14 bases between the germline ends. There are 15 residues in the CDR3. Per the germline V gene, CDR1 is KGHSH and CDR2 is LQKENI. Original analysis: Across clinicopathological groups, CDR3 differences served as the basis for building a distant-metastasis classifier for papillary thyroid cancer. TCRdb reanalyzed the PCR reads with MiXCR. TCRdb's processing, not the authors', yielded these V and J calls. The table shows under 50,000 clones, with 22% occurring only once. This clone was detected ten times or more.

The V and J genes are TRBV18 and TRBJ1-5; a possible D gene is TRBD1 (5 bases). This receptor was identified in a male donor with papillary thyroid cancer or a benign thyroid nodule (not recorded which). Some clones in this sample may be carry-over from other donors' samples. The sequenced material came from blood. The CDR3 spells CASSLSRGENQPQHF. CDR3 DNA sequence: TGTGCCAGCTCACTATCCCGGGGGGAGAATCAGCCCCAGCATTTT.